This T cell receptor beta chain was captured in a study of graft-versus-host responses after intestinal transplantation. Study as a whole: Every recipient had anti-thymocyte globulin induction and around 3 years of tacrolimus plus steroids.

The germline V gene encodes CDR1 SNHLY and CDR2 FYNNEI. The CDR3 consists of 13 residues. J gave up 3 bases and V 6 bases, and 4 bases lay outside the gene matches. For this clone: What it binds is not known.

Sequenced by immunoSEQ multiplex PCR; TCRdb stores in-frame clones only, minus some. The repertoire includes about 96,000 clones, approximately 90% of them detected once, and around 0.17% sits in the top ten. The rearrangement joins TRBV2 to TRBJ1-2, with TRBD1 matching 7 bases. Sample: unstimulated CD4+ T cells sorted from spleen or lymph node cells, taken before intestinal transplant. This receptor was taken from a human donor who received an intestinal transplant. CDR3 residues: CASRLTGDYGYTF. As DNA, the CDR3 is TGTGCCAGCAGATTAACAGGGGACTATGGCTACACCTTC.